This T cell receptor (beta chain) appears in the sequencing data of a study of T cell responses to AZD1222 COVID-19 vaccine. Profiled with immunoSEQ multiplex PCR; TCRdb holds only in-frame clones, not every one. The data contain 15,000 to 20,000 clones, 85% to 90% of them seen just once; the ten biggest clones take up 7.5% to 9%. The CDR3 is 13 residues long. Trimming took off 2 bases at V and 3 bases at J, with 5 bases between the two ends. From germline, CDR1 is SGHAT and CDR2 FQNNGV. As to this clone: Its antigen is not known.

Study findings and constraints: Close to half of spike-specific TCRs reportedly recognize unmutated variant regions. Among those given AZD1222, only 5 to 7 were seropositive at baseline.

This material consisted of peripheral blood, taken 28 days after the second AZD1222 dose. The gene calls are TRBV11-2 and TRBJ1-3; D call uncertain. The receptor comes from an adult who received the AZD1222 COVID-19 vaccine. CDR3 bases: TGTGCCAGCAGCTTACTTGATGGAAACACCATATATTTT. This translates into CASSLLDGNTIYF.